This T cell receptor (beta chain) was obtained from a study of shared clonotypes between healthy human individuals. Study-wide background: A donor's plate count was three for CD4 naive and three for CD4 memory; CD8 naive had two and CD8 memory one. Study results and caveats: Estimated richness values were generally larger in naive subsets than in memory subsets.

The CDR3 runs to 17 residues. Germline V gene data show CDR1 as MDHEN and CDR2 as SYDVKM. V was clipped by 6 bases and J by 5 bases; unmatched bases: 15. Regarding this clone: What it recognizes is unknown.

The method was immunoSEQ multiplex PCR; TCRdb's version includes in-frame clones alone and lacks a portion of them. The sample has 2.3 million or so clones; just over 90% are singletons. The chain is built from TRBV28 and TRBJ2-3; TRBD2 matches 9 bases. The TCR sequence derives from a man aged 18 to 29 in good health. Some clones in this sample may be carry-over from other donors' samples. The sample consisted of naive CD4+ T cells from PBMCs. The sample's subset: CD45RA+ positively selected. This CDR3 reads CASRSSVGGGRVDTQYF. Here the CDR3 DNA reads TGTGCCAGCAGATCTTCCGTCGGGGGCGGGAGGGTAGATACGCAGTATTTT.